The T cell receptor beta chain under discussion was sequenced for a study of immune evolution from preneoplasia to lung adenocarcinoma. The CDR3 covers 13 residues. The junction had 8 bases not matched to a gene; V was cut back by 5 bases and J by 8 bases. CDR1 and CDR2 (germline): MRHNA, SNTAGT. Generated by immunoSEQ multiplex PCR, the TCRdb table keeps only in-frame clones and is missing some. The sample lists about 6,600 clones, approximately 80% occurring once. The sample holds one count of this clone. What it binds is not known. Resections took place in Japan or China from the mid-2010s to the late 2010s. Two lung cancer pathologists independently confirmed each histologic diagnosis. Study results and limitations: Clonality was highest in normal lung, lower in later-stage lesions apparently. From normal lung to invasive adenocarcinoma, top clone frequencies appeared to decrease.

This rearrangement joins TRBV6-4 to TRBJ1-1, with TRBD1 matching 7 bases. This TCR derives from a person between 55 and 80 years old with lung adenocarcinoma. What was sequenced was FFPE lung adenocarcinoma in situ tissue. The CDR3 bases are TGTGCCAGCAGTCCCGGGACAGAGAGAGAAGCTTTCTTT. As protein: CASSPGTEREAFF.